These 20 T cell receptor beta chains originate from one sample sequenced in a study of shared clonotypes between healthy human individuals. The repertoire was sequenced with immunoSEQ multiplex PCR; TCRdb's copy has only in-frame clones and lacks some. The table lists about 490,000 clones, roughly 80% of them singletons, with roughly 12% in the top ten. Sequenced input: PBMCs. The receptor set was obtained from a woman between 40 and 55 years old in good health. Some clones in this sample may be carry-over from other donors' samples.

The chain couples TRBV6-1 to TRBJ1-3; D is undetermined. CDR1 is MNHNS and CDR2 is SASEGT in the germline V gene. V lost 6 bases to trimming and J lost 0 bases, with 12 bases between them. CDR3 length equals 15 residues. CDR3 bases: TGTGCCAGCAGACTTAACCACGGCTCTGGAAACACCATATATTTT. Its translation is CASRLNHGSGNTIYF.

The chain combines TRBV4-1 with TRBJ2-3; D is unresolved. CDR3 length: 16 residues. CDR1 and CDR2 (germline): MGHRA, YSYEKL. Trimming removed 0 bases at V and 0 bases at J, with 10 bases between. CDR3 bases: TGCGCCAGCAGCCAAGAAGCTCACCCTAGCACAGATACGCAGTATTTT. This codes for CASSQEAHPSTDTQYF.

As for this clone: The sample has other DNA sequences that encode this CDR3 too. The J gene is TRBJ2-2, the V gene TRBV7-3; 7 nucleotides match TRBD1. Germline CDR1 SGHTA, CDR2 FQGTGA. The V gene end was trimmed by 5 bases and the J gene end by 2 bases; junction bases not matched to a gene: 5. The CDR3 totals 15 residues. DNA of the CDR3: TGTGCCAGCAGCCCCGGACAGGCTAACACCGGGGAGCTGTTTTTT. This codes for CASSPGQANTGELFF.

This rearrangement joins TRBV30 to TRBJ2-7, with D tentatively TRBD2 (5 bases). Germline lookup yields CDR1 GTSNPN and CDR2 SVGIG (reference sequence). The CDR3 is 14 amino acids. V lost 3 bases and J 4 bases, leaving 16 bases between the germline ends. The CDR3 bases are TGTGCCTGGAGACCGGGGTTAGCGCTTTACGAGCAGTACTTC. It encodes CAWRPGLALYEQYF.

The V gene is TRBV29-1, the J gene TRBJ2-7, with 11 positions matching TRBD1. CDR1 is SQVTM, CDR2 ANQGSEA, per germline. There are 13 residues in the CDR3. J lost 7 bases, V lost 3 bases, and 5 bases had no gene match. CDR3 bases: TGCAGCGTTGACCGGACAGGGGGCCGGGAGCAGTACTTC. Protein: CSVDRTGGREQYF.

V gene TRBV7-2 combines with J gene TRBJ2-7, with a possible D match to TRBD2 (5 bases). The germline V and J ends were trimmed by 2 bases and 3 bases, with 14 bases remaining between them. Germline-derived CDR1 and CDR2 are SGHTA and FQGNSA. CDR3 length: 15 amino acids. DNA for the CDR3: TGTGCCAGCAGCTTAAACGGTGGGGAGAGCTACGAGCAGTACTTC. As protein: CASSLNGGESYEQYF.

As to this clone: This is likely an artifact of a read error, given a far larger clone one base away. The gene calls are TRBV5-1 and TRBJ2-2, with a possible D match to TRBD1 (6 bases). The germline V gene has CDR1 SGHRS and CDR2 YFSETQ. CDR3 size: 14 residues. The CDR3 sequence is CANSQTTGPGELFF. CDR3 nucleotide sequence: TGCGCCAACAGCCAAACTACAGGGCCCGGGGAGCTGTTTTTT.

Of note for this clone: Since a far larger clone is one base different, this is likely a read error. In the same sample, other DNA sequences code for this CDR3. The chain links TRBV10-3 to TRBJ2-3; D is perhaps TRBD1 (6 bases). Germline values: CDR1 ENHRY, CDR2 SYGVKD. V was clipped by 10 bases and J by 3 bases, with 11 bases between them. The CDR3 sequence is 12 residues long. The CDR3 sequence is CATGTSTDTQYF. DNA of the CDR3: TGTGCCACAGGGACATCGACAGATACGCAGTATTTT.

This clone was counted only a few times. The V and J genes are TRBV2 and TRBJ2-5; 9 bases agree with TRBD2. Germline CDR1 is SNHLY and CDR2 is FYNNEI. Trimming removed 1 base from V and 5 bases from J; junction bases left unmatched: 11. The CDR3 has 17 residues. CDR3 protein: CASSEGLGSGSVETQYF. In DNA form, the CDR3 reads TGTGCCAGCAGTGAAGGTTTAGGTAGCGGGAGCGTGGAGACCCAGTACTTC.

The J gene is TRBJ2-7, the V gene TRBV10-3, with D hard to call. V was trimmed by 3 bases and J by 0 bases, leaving 15 bases between them. The germline CDR1 and CDR2 sequences are ENHRY and SYGVKD. CDR3 length: 16 residues. CDR3 protein: CAISDATLASSYEQYF. The CDR3 region has the DNA TGTGCCATCAGTGACGCGACGCTTGCCAGCTCCTACGAGCAGTACTTC.

The chain has TRBV11-2 and TRBJ2-7, with 8 bases aligning to TRBD2. Trimming cost V 3 bases and J 2 bases; bases outside gene matches: 3. Germline V gives CDR1 SGHAT, CDR2 FQNNGV. The CDR3 is 14 residues long. CDR3 bases: TGTGCCAGCAGCTTCCAGCGGGGGACCTACGAGCAGTACTTC. Its protein product is CASSFQRGTYEQYF.

The genes are TRBV7-3 and TRBJ2-5; D perhaps matches TRBD2 (5 bases). The CDR3 covers 17 residues. V was clipped by 1 base and J by 1 base, with 16 bases between them. In germline, CDR1 is SGHTA, CDR2 FQGTGA. Here the CDR3 DNA reads TGTGCCAGCAGCTTAAAAGGACTCTCCCCGGGCCAAGAGACCCAGTACTTC. It translates to CASSLKGLSPGQETQYF.

The V and J genes are TRBV28 and TRBJ2-3; D is unclear. Germline CDR1 reads MDHEN; CDR2 reads SYDVKM. Trimming removed 2 bases from V and 1 base from J, with 16 bases in between. The CDR3 runs to 17 residues. Written as DNA, the CDR3 is TGTGCCAGCAGTTTAAGTCGTGGTCGACCCGGCACAGATACGCAGTATTTT. Translating it yields CASSLSRGRPGTDTQYF.

The V gene is TRBV9, the J gene TRBJ2-2; TRBD2 matches 9 bases. Germline CDR1 SGDLS, CDR2 YYNGEE. Trimming at V came to 4 bases and at J to 6 bases, leaving 7 bases not matched to a gene. The CDR3 extends over 15 amino acids. This chain's CDR3 is CASSSLAGRAGELFF. CDR3 nucleotides: TGTGCCAGCAGCTCTCTAGCGGGGAGGGCCGGGGAGCTGTTTTTT.

The chain carries TRBV28 and TRBJ1-2; the D is unclear. Germline lookup yields CDR1 MDHEN and CDR2 SYDVKM. This CDR3 has 14 amino acids. Trimming took off 3 bases at V and 8 bases at J, with 16 bases between the two ends. The CDR3 sequence: CASSFSQDLGGYTF. The DNA of the CDR3 is TGTGCCAGCAGTTTCTCCCAGGACCTGGGGGGCTACACCTTC.

This sequence joins TRBV9 and TRBJ2-1; D possibly corresponds to TRBD1 (6 bases). This CDR3 is built from 16 residues. V shed 4 bases and J shed 0 bases, with 14 bases lying between them. Germline V gives CDR1 SGDLS, CDR2 YYNGEE. This CDR3 is CASSPQGSSSYNEQFF. CDR3 nucleotide sequence: TGTGCCAGCAGCCCGCAGGGGTCTAGCTCCTACAATGAGCAGTTCTTC.

V usage is TRBV9 and J usage is TRBJ2-6; tentatively, D is TRBD1 or TRBD2 (7 bases each). From germline, CDR1 is SGDLS and CDR2 YYNGEE. The CDR3 is made up of 14 amino acids. Deletions cut 7 bases from V and 4 bases from J, with 12 bases between. The CDR3 DNA reads TGTGCCAGCGGGAGGGGGCACGGGGCCAACGTCCTGACTTTC. It yields the protein CASGRGHGANVLTF.

Remarks on this clone: Since a far larger clone is one base different, this is likely a read error. Within the sample, other DNA sequences also encode this same CDR3. The genes are TRBV2 and TRBJ2-5; tentatively, D is TRBD2 (6 bases). CDR3 size: 13 residues. Trimming removed 5 bases at V and 5 bases at J, with 12 bases between. Germline V gives CDR1 SNHLY, CDR2 FYNNEI. For the CDR3, the DNA is TGTGCCAGCAGTCGGGAGTCTGAGGAGACCCAGTACTTC. Residues: CASSRESEETQYF. The entire variable domain, with the rest obtained from reference TRBV2 and TRBJ2-5, is as follows: EPEVTQTPSHQVTQMGQEVILRCVPISNHLYFYWYRQILGQKVEFLVSFYNNEISEKSEIFDDQFSVERPDGSNFTLKIRSTKLEDSAMYFCASSRESEETQYFGPGTRLLVL.

The genes are TRBV18 and TRBJ2-7; 10 bases map to TRBD2. The germline CDR1 and CDR2 sequences are KGHSH and LQKENI. The CDR3 contains 16 residues. V shed 2 bases and J 4 bases; nucleotides not matched to a gene: 8. The CDR3 loop is CASSPSGSGRIYEQYF. The CDR3 coding sequence is TGTGCCAGCTCACCATCCGGTAGCGGGAGGATATACGAGCAGTACTTC.

This clone was detected a few times. The CDR3 is CASSRSGAEGYTF. The CDR3 DNA sequence: TGTGCCAGCTCAAGGTCGGGGGCAGAGGGCTACACCTTC. The V call is TRBV19, the J call TRBJ1-2; D is perhaps TRBD1 (6 bases). Trimming pared 9 bases from V and 8 bases from J, leaving 19 bases between. This CDR3 contains 13 residues. The germline V gene has CDR1 LNHDA and CDR2 SQIVND (reference sequence).